Presented here are 18 T cell receptor beta chains from one specimen sequenced in a study of shared clonotypes between healthy human individuals (dated by TCRdb to about 2020). The library was prepared using the immunoSEQ multiplex PCR assay. Entries here come from immuneACCESS through TCRdb and include only in-frame sequences with V and J called. Some clones fail to appear in such tables; in the studies checked, an unresolved V gene covers under half of the shortfall, and the cause of the remainder is unknown. In all, the sample holds some 490,000 clones, and over 70% of those were seen once. The ten biggest clones cover 12% of the sample. What was sequenced was PBMCs. These TCRs come from a woman in her 40s in good health. Some clones in this sample may be carry-over from other donors' samples.

In this sample, this clone turned up once. The rearrangement uses TRBV28 and TRBJ2-7; 10 nucleotides line up with TRBD2. V shed 8 bases, J shed 0 bases, and the junction held 7 bases outside the gene matches. CDR1 MDHEN and CDR2 SYDVKM come from the germline V gene. The CDR3 contains 15 residues. The CDR3 here is CASQAGGTISYEQYF. The CDR3, as DNA: TGTGCCAGCCAAGCGGGAGGGACCATCTCCTACGAGCAGTACTTC. The entire variable domain, with the rest obtained from reference TRBV28 and TRBJ2-7, is as follows: DVKVTQSSRYLVKRTGEKVFLECVQDMDHENMFWYRQDPGLGLRLIYFSYDVKMKEKGDIPEGYSVSREKKERFSLILESASTNQTSMYLCASQAGGTISYEQYFGPGTRLTVT.

As to this clone: It differs at one base from a far larger clone, so likely a read error. This chain uses TRBV27 with TRBJ2-7, with 9 bases matching TRBD2. The CDR3 is 15 amino acids. Germline trimming cut 3 bases from V and 3 bases from J; bases unmatched to any gene: 6. The germline V gene has CDR1 MNHEY and CDR2 SMNVEV (reference sequence). As DNA, the CDR3 is TGTGCCAGCAGTTTCAAAGGGACTAGCAACTACGAGCAGTACTTC. As protein: CASSFKGTSNYEQYF.

The sample holds one count of this clone. The genes are TRBV30 and TRBJ1-4, with D perhaps matching TRBD1 (6 bases). Germline assignment: CDR1 GTSNPN and CDR2 SVGIG (reference sequence). There are 14 residues in the CDR3. Trimming cost V 2 bases and J 10 bases, with 17 bases left between them. The CDR3 DNA is TGTGCCTGGAGTCCCACCTCAGGGGTGGGAAAACTGTTTTTT. Its translation is CAWSPTSGVGKLFF.

This clone was detected only a few times. This clone may be a read error of a much larger clone one base away. Other DNA variants within this sample encode the same CDR3. V and J are TRBV28 and TRBJ1-2; D is perhaps TRBD1 (5 bases). Per germline, CDR1 MDHEN and CDR2 SYDVKM. The CDR3 length is 16 residues. CDR3 region: CASSPGTIRNNYGYTF. As DNA, the CDR3 is TGTGCCAGCAGTCCCGGGACTATAAGAAATAACTATGGCTACACCTTT.

As to this clone: A far bigger clonotype differs at one base, so this is likely a read error. This sequence joins TRBV5-4 and TRBJ1-1; D is perhaps TRBD1 (6 bases). The CDR3 totals 15 residues. In germline, CDR1 is SGHNT, CDR2 YYREEE (reference sequence). Trimming took off 5 bases at V and 3 bases at J, with 17 bases between the two ends. CDR3 residues: CASSPYRAKDTEAFF. The CDR3 nucleotides read TGTGCCAGCAGTCCCTACAGGGCTAAGGACACTGAAGCTTTCTTT.

As regards this clone: This is likely an artifact of a read error, given a far larger clone one base away. The same CDR3 also results from other DNA sequences found in this sample. The rearrangement uses TRBV30 and TRBJ1-3, with D perhaps TRBD1 (6 bases). Germline CDR1 reads GTSNPN; CDR2 reads SVGIG (reference sequence). The length of the CDR3 is 12 residues. CDR3 loop: CAWNRAGNTIYF. CDR3 DNA sequence: TGTGCCTGGAACAGGGCTGGGAACACCATATATTTT.

This chain connects TRBV7-9 to TRBJ1-5; tentatively, D is TRBD1 (6 bases). The germline V gene encodes CDR1 SEHNR and CDR2 FQNEAQ (reference sequence). Between the trimmed V and J ends, which lost 0 bases and 9 bases, there was a span of 9 bases. The CDR3 is made up of 13 amino acids. The CDR3 DNA sequence: TGTGCCAGCAGCTTAGCGGCGGACAGGCCCCAGCATTTT. The encoded protein is CASSLAADRPQHF.

The rearrangement links TRBV7-2 to TRBJ2-2; maybe TRBD2 (6 bases). The CDR3 sequence is 16 residues long. The V gene's germline CDR1 is SGHTA and CDR2 FQGNSA. Trimming pared 1 base from V and 5 bases from J, leaving 14 bases between. The chain's CDR3 is CASSLGISGPTGELFF. CDR3 sequence (DNA): TGTGCCAGCAGCTTAGGAATTAGCGGACCAACCGGGGAGCTGTTTTTT.

The rearrangement links TRBV28 to TRBJ2-5, with D uncertain. This CDR3 region has 14 residues. The ends were cut back, 3 bases at V and 2 bases at J, with 10 bases in the middle. The germline V gene encodes CDR1 MDHEN and CDR2 SYDVKM. The CDR3 protein is CASSLETFQETQYF. The CDR3 nucleotides are TGTGCCAGCAGTTTGGAGACCTTTCAAGAGACCCAGTACTTC. The full variable domain, rest sourced from reference TRBV28 and TRBJ2-5, is DVKVTQSSRYLVKRTGEKVFLECVQDMDHENMFWYRQDPGLGLRLIYFSYDVKMKEKGDIPEGYSVSREKKERFSLILESASTNQTSMYLCASSLETFQETQYFGPGTRLLVL.

Comments on this clone: Other DNA sequences in the sample encode the same CDR3. The chain links TRBV30 to TRBJ1-2; possibly TRBD1 for D (5 bases). CDR1 GTSNPN and CDR2 SVGIG come from the germline V gene (reference sequence). The CDR3 covers 11 residues. Deletions cut 5 bases from V and 5 bases from J, with 9 bases between. The DNA of the CDR3 is TGTGCCTGGGGGACGGCGTATGGCTACACCTTC. Protein product: CAWGTAYGYTF.

V and J are TRBV5-1 and TRBJ2-1; 8 bases agree with TRBD1. With V trimmed by 6 bases and J by 8 bases, 13 bases remained unmatched. CDR1 SGHRS and CDR2 YFSETQ come from the germline V gene. The length of the CDR3 is 15 residues. DNA of the CDR3: TGCGCCAGCACGAAGACAGGGGCCCGGAGGGATGAGCAGTTCTTC. It codes for CASTKTGARRDEQFF.

This clone was observed at least ten times. The sample carries other DNA sequences with the same CDR3. The rearrangement uses TRBV19 and TRBJ1-4; D remains unclear. V was pared by 4 bases and J by 7 bases, with 16 bases between. Germline V CDR1 and CDR2: LNHDA, SQIVND (reference sequence). The CDR3 consists of 15 residues. CDR3: CASSTRNGVPEKLFF. The CDR3 bases are TGTGCCAGTAGTACCCGTAACGGGGTTCCTGAAAAACTGTTTTTT.

The V and J genes are TRBV7-2 and TRBJ1-1; D gene unclear. The CDR3 contains 13 residues. The ends were cut back, 2 bases at V and 5 bases at J, with 9 bases in the middle. The V gene's germline CDR1 is SGHTA and CDR2 FQGNSA. The CDR3 here is CASSLLWSTEAFF. CDR3 DNA: TGTGCCAGCAGCTTACTCTGGAGTACTGAAGCTTTCTTT.

The chain joins TRBV21-1 to TRBJ2-5; the tabulated D call, TRBD2, remains unverified against the DNA. TRBJ2-7 explains the end of the DNA better; the J call may be wrong. TRBV21-1 is deemed a pseudogene. This CDR3 is built from 14 residues. This CDR3 reads CASSPSGLKNEQYF. The CDR3 DNA reads as TGTGCCAGCTCACCTTCAGGACTCAAGAACGAGCAGTACTTC.

This CDR3 reads CASSVSAGLAGGYEQYF. CDR3 nucleotides: TGCGCCAGCAGTGTCTCGGCGGGACTAGCGGGGGGCTACGAGCAGTACTTC. J is TRBJ2-5 and V is TRBV5-1; TRBD2 matches at 15 bases. The DNA matches TRBJ2-7 better at its end, which makes the J call doubtful. This CDR3 is 17 amino acids long. Germline V gives CDR1 SGHRS, CDR2 YFSETQ.

The table lists this clone with many counts. V usage is TRBV7-9 and J usage is TRBJ2-2, with D unresolved. CDR1 and CDR2 from the germline V gene are SEHNR and FQNEAQ (reference sequence). The CDR3 has 14 amino acids. V lost 2 bases to trimming and J lost 1 base, with 5 bases between them. CDR3 protein: CASSLQENTGELFF. CDR3 nucleotide sequence: TGTGCCAGCAGCTTACAGGAGAACACCGGGGAGCTGTTTTTT.

The chain employs TRBV6-5 and TRBJ2-7, with D perhaps matching TRBD2 (5 bases). Germline V CDR1 and CDR2: MNHEY, SVGAGI. Trimming stripped 2 bases from V and 7 bases from J, with 12 bases between. This CDR3 has 13 amino acids. The DNA of the CDR3 is TGTGCCAGCAGTTACGGACTGGACTGGGAGCAGTACTTC. Translated: CASSYGLDWEQYF.

The chain carries TRBV7-9 and TRBJ2-5; D remains ambiguous. Germline CDR1 is SEHNR and CDR2 is FQNEAQ (reference sequence). V shed 1 base and J shed 4 bases, with 7 bases lying between them. The CDR3 is made up of 13 amino acids. CDR3 DNA: TGTGCCAGCAGCTTAGTTAAAACAGAGACCCAGTACTTC. It codes for CASSLVKTETQYF.